Each of the 21 T cell receptor beta chains below was sequenced from the same sample in a study of T cell repertoires in cytomegalovirus infection. TCRdb called the reads again in MiXCR, with one record for every CDR3 protein. The data show 65,000 to 85,000 distinct CDR3 sequences, about 26% seen once. What these receptors recognize is not known. The input for sequencing was CD8+ T cells from cultured PBMCs, taken from culture after CMV antigen stimulation. The receptors were gathered from a human donor in good health (CMV status not recorded). Some clones in this sample may be carry-over from other donors' samples.

This clonotype was counted a few times. V is TRBV7-9 and J is TRBJ2-7, with 7 nucleotides matching TRBD1. This CDR3 spans 12 amino acids. V lost 10 bases and J lost 1; bases outside the gene matches: 4. CDR1 and CDR2 (germline): SEHNR, FQNEAQ (reference sequence). The CDR3 protein is CATNRGSYEQYF. The CDR3 DNA reads TGTGCCACCAACAGGGGTTCCTACGAGCAGTACTTC.

The chain has TRBV5-1 and TRBJ2-7; D ambiguous. The CDR3 consists of 11 residues. Germline assignment: CDR1 SGHRS and CDR2 YFSETQ. Trimming pared 4 bases from V and 5 bases from J, leaving 7 bases between. This CDR3 is CASSLLDEQYF. The CDR3, as DNA: TGCGCCAGCAGCCTGCTGGACGAGCAGTACTTC.

This clonotype was observed a few times. The chain joins TRBV19 to TRBJ1-1, with unresolved D. Trimming cost V 7 bases and J 1 base, with 7 bases left between them. CDR3 length equals 12 residues. Germline V gives CDR1 LNHDA, CDR2 SQIVND (reference sequence). The CDR3 loop is CASTARNTEAFF. The CDR3 nucleotides are TGTGCCAGTACAGCGAGGAACACTGAAGCTTTCTTT.

This clonotype has more than one count but fewer than ten. V usage is TRBV5-5 and J usage is TRBJ2-7; TRBD1 aligns across 7 bases. Germline V gives CDR1 SGHKS, CDR2 YYEKEE (reference sequence). The CDR3 is 13 amino acids. The V and J ends lost 4 bases and 2 bases, in that order; junction bases with no gene match: 3. Here the CDR3 reads CASSLDRAYEQYF. The DNA of the CDR3 is TGTGCCAGCAGCCTCGACAGGGCCTACGAGCAGTACTTC.

This clonotype was observed at least ten times. This chain uses TRBV29-1 with TRBJ2-5; the D gene could be TRBD1 or TRBD2 (5 bases each). The CDR3 extends over 10 amino acids. The V end was cut by 4 bases, the J end by 7 bases, with 7 bases between. Germline CDR1 SQVTM, CDR2 ANQGSEA. The CDR3 is CSVVGVTQYF. CDR3 bases: TGCAGCGTTGTGGGGGTGACCCAGTACTTC.

The sample holds many counts of this clonotype. The chain recombines TRBV7-2 with TRBJ2-3, with D perhaps being TRBD1 or TRBD2 (5 bases each). The germline V and J ends were trimmed by 8 bases and 3 bases, with 18 bases remaining between them. This CDR3 comprises 15 residues. Germline CDR1 is SGHTA and CDR2 is FQGNSA. CDR3 in DNA: TGTGCCAGCTTACCCCGCAGGGAGCTTACAGATACGCAGTATTTT. It translates to CASLPRRELTDTQYF.

The V gene is TRBV6-2 or TRBV6-3, the J gene TRBJ1-5, with TRBD1 as a possible D gene (6 bases). The V end lost 4 bases, the J end lost 6 bases, and 13 bases lay between the germline ends. The CDR3 runs to 14 residues. Germline V gene lookup returns CDR1 MNHEY and CDR2 SVGEGT. CDR3 nucleotide sequence: TGTGCCAGCAGTTTACAGGGATGGAGTCAGCCCCAGCATTTT. Amino acids: CASSLQGWSQPQHF.

The genes are TRBV4-3 and TRBJ2-7; TRBD1 matches at 9 bases. Trimming cost V 5 bases and J 2 bases; bases outside gene matches: 7. The V gene's germline CDR1 is LGHNA and CDR2 YSLEER. This CDR3 comprises 15 residues. This chain's CDR3 is CASSTSTGGTYEQYF. The CDR3 DNA follows: TGCGCCAGCAGCACCTCGACAGGGGGAACCTACGAGCAGTACTTC.

This clonotype was observed once. The V gene is TRBV5-6, the J gene TRBJ1-2; a weak D match, TRBD1 (6 bases). Germline CDR1 and CDR2: SGHDT and YYEEEE. V was trimmed by 3 bases and J by 4 bases, leaving 13 bases between them. The CDR3 loop spans 14 amino acids. The CDR3 bases are TGTGCCAGCAGCTGGACGGGGGGCGGCTATGGCTACACCTTC. Its protein is CASSWTGGGYGYTF.

This clonotype was counted many times. At one of its ends the junction is not consistent with the germline gene, which may arise from a read error. The gene calls are TRBV5-6 and TRBJ2-7; D unclear. The CDR3 consists of 15 residues. Per the germline V gene, CDR1 is SGHDT and CDR2 is YYEEEE. The CDR3 DNA reads as TGTGCCAGCAGCTCGCCGGACGGGCCCTCCGACGAGCAGTACTTC. This sequence encodes CASSSPDGPSDEQYF.

On this clonotype itself: The junction and the germline gene differ at one end; a read error may be behind it. The rearrangement joins TRBV6-6 to TRBJ2-5, with TRBD2 identical over 10 bases. CDR1 MNHNY and CDR2 SVGAGI come from the germline V gene (reference sequence). The CDR3 runs 16 residues. The CDR3 sequence: CASSYTPGTSEETQYF. The CDR3 DNA follows: TGTGCCAGCAGTTACACTCCCGGGACTAGCGAAGAGACTCAGTACTTC.

This clonotype was found a few times. This chain connects TRBV7-9 to TRBJ2-5, with 12 bases matching TRBD2. Germline CDR1 reads SEHNR; CDR2 reads FQNEAQ (reference sequence). The trim removed 5 bases at V and 4 bases at J, leaving 2 bases unmatched. This CDR3 is 14 amino acids long. CDR3 nucleotide sequence: TGTGCCAGCAGCCCGGGACTAGCGGGAGAGACCCAGTACTTC. Residues: CASSPGLAGETQYF.

This clonotype was seen a handful of times. The genes are TRBV19 and TRBJ2-7, with a tentative D call TRBD2 (6 bases). There are 16 residues in the CDR3. V lost 0 bases, J lost 3 bases, and 15 bases lay in between. Germline V gene sequence: CDR1 LNHDA, CDR2 SQIVND (reference sequence). CDR3 amino acids: CASSIDLSDSGYEQYF. The CDR3 DNA follows: TGTGCCAGTAGTATAGATCTATCGGATAGCGGCTACGAGCAGTACTTC. The whole variable domain, remainder taken from reference TRBV19 and TRBJ2-7, is DGGITQSPKYLFRKEGQNVTLSCEQNLNHDAMYWYRQDPGQGLRLIYYSQIVNDFQKGDIAEGYSVSREKKESFPLTVTSAQKNPTAFYLCASSIDLSDSGYEQYFGPGTRLTVT.

The chain links TRBV6-1 to TRBJ1-6; 10 bases agree with TRBD1. The CDR3 has 17 amino acids. Germline CDR1 MNHNS, CDR2 SASEGT. J was trimmed by 3 bases and V by 7 bases; bases with no gene match: 9. The CDR3 loop reads CASILKDRGNYNSPLHF. Here the CDR3 DNA reads TGTGCCAGCATACTTAAGGACAGGGGGAACTATAATTCACCCCTCCACTTT.

The rearrangement links TRBV7-9 to TRBJ2-1, with D unresolved. The CDR3 is 12 amino acids. The ends were cut back, 5 bases at V and 4 bases at J, with 6 bases in the middle. Germline V CDR1 and CDR2: SEHNR, FQNEAQ (reference sequence). The CDR3 loop is CASSEEYNEQFF. As DNA, the CDR3 is TGTGCCAGCAGCGAAGAGTACAATGAGCAGTTCTTC. Filled out from reference TRBV7-9 and TRBJ2-1, the complete variable domain reads DTGVSQNPRHKITKRGQNVTFRCDPISEHNRLYWYRQTLGQGPEFLTYFQNEAQLEKSRLLSDRFSAERPKGSFSTLEIQRTEQGDSAMYLCASSEEYNEQFFGPGTRLTVL.

The V call is TRBV19, the J call TRBJ2-5, with a weak D call TRBD2 (5 bases). Looked up from germline, CDR1 is LNHDA and CDR2 is SQIVND (reference sequence). The V end was cut by 7 bases, the J end by 1 base, with 16 bases between. The CDR3 runs 15 residues. The CDR3 DNA sequence: TGTGCCAGTACCTCCACTGGGAGCTTCCAAGAGACCCAGTACTTC. The encoded protein is CASTSTGSFQETQYF.

Comments on this clonotype: The CDR3 does not end in the conserved phenylalanine or tryptophan, so this is likely a read error. The chain combines TRBV7-3 with TRBJ2-3, with 11 bases aligning to TRBD2. The length of the CDR3 is 17 residues. V shed 2 bases and J 4 bases; nucleotides not matched to a gene: 8. Germline V gene lookup returns CDR1 SGHTA and CDR2 FQGTGA. The CDR3 protein is CASSLLAGGGDADTQYV. CDR3 in DNA: TGTGCCAGCAGCTTACTAGCGGGGGGCGGAGACGCAGATACGCAGTATGTT.

The rearrangement links TRBV5-1 to TRBJ2-7, with 9 bases that match TRBD1. There are 13 residues in the CDR3. Looked up from germline, CDR1 is SGHRS and CDR2 is YFSETQ. V was pared by 1 base and J by 5 bases, with 1 base of the junction left unmatched. The CDR3, as DNA: TGCGCCAGCAGCTTGTGGGACAGGGACGAGCAGTACTTC. This gives the protein CASSLWDRDEQYF.

V gene TRBV25-1 combines with J gene TRBJ1-5, with D tentatively TRBD1 (5 bases). CDR3 size: 13 residues. V lost 5 bases, J lost 5 bases, and 10 bases lay in between. The V gene's germline CDR1 is MGHDK and CDR2 SYGVNS. As DNA, the CDR3 is TGTGCCAGCAGTTGGGGGGGTGATCAGCCCCAGCATTTT. Protein sequence: CASSWGGDQPQHF.

This chain uses TRBV4-3 with TRBJ1-2; the match to TRBD1 covers 8 bases. V trimming: 0 bases; J trimming: 5 bases; junction bases outside the gene matches: 2. The CDR3 loop spans 14 amino acids. The germline V gene has CDR1 LGHNA and CDR2 YSLEER. The CDR3 is CASSQDTGGYGYTF. CDR3 nucleotides: TGCGCCAGCAGCCAAGATACAGGGGGGTATGGCTACACCTTC.

This clonotype was seen a few times. The rearrangement links TRBV11-2 to TRBJ1-1, with a weak D call TRBD1 (5 bases). Germline V lookup: CDR1 SGHAT, CDR2 FQNNGV. V gave up 4 bases and J gave up 4 bases, with 19 bases separating them. This CDR3 spans 16 amino acids. This CDR3 is CASSSITIREGTEAFF. The CDR3 DNA reads as TGTGCCAGCAGCTCCATCACTATCAGGGAAGGCACTGAAGCTTTCTTT.